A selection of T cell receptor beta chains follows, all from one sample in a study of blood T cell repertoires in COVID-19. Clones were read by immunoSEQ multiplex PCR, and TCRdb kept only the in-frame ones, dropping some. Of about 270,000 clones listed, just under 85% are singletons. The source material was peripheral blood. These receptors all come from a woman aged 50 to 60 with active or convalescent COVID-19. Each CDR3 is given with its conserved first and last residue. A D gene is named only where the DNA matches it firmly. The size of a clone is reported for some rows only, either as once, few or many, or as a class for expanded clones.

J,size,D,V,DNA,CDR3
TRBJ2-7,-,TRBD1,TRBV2,TGTGCCAGCAGTCCTGGACAGGGGCTCCCGGCGGGGCAGTACTTC,CASSPGQGLPAGQYF
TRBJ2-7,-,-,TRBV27,TGTGCCAGCAGTCAATGGGACAATTATGCTCCAAAGCAGTACTTC,CASSQWDNYAPKQYF
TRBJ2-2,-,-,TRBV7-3,TGTGCCAGCAGCCCCCGCAGCACCGGGGAGCTGTTTTTT,CASSPRSTGELFF
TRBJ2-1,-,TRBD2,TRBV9,TGTGCCAGCAGCCTCCGTGGGCGGGAGATCGATGAGCAGTTCTTC,CASSLRGREIDEQFF
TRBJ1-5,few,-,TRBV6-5,TGTGCCAGCAAGGGGAGGGGCAATCAGCCCCAGCATTTT,CASKGRGNQPQHF
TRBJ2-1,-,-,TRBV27,TGTGCCAGCAGGACTACAGGGCCCCCCTACAATGAGCAGTTCTTC,CASRTTGPPYNEQFF
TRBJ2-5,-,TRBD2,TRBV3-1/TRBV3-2,TGTGCCAGCAGCCCCCCCTCCGGGAGGTCTTCCCAAGAGACCCAGTACTTC,CASSPPSGRSSQETQYF
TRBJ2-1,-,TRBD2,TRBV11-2,TGTGCCAGCAGGCGTAGCGGGGGCGCCTACAATGAGCAGTTCTTC,CASRRSGGAYNEQFF
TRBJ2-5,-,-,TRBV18,TGTGCCAGCTCACCACCAAGGGGAGAGACCCAGTACTTC,CASSPPRGETQYF
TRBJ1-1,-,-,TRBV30,TGTGCCTGGTACAGTGGCACTGAAGCTTTCTTT,CAWYSGTEAFF
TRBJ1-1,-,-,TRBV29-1,TGCAGCGTTGATTTAGGGGGAAGATGGAACACTGAAGCTTTCTTT,CSVDLGGRWNTEAFF
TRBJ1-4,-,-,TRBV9,TGTGCCAGCAGCCCCCGAAGTCAGGGAGGTAATGAAAAACTGTTTTTT,CASSPRSQGGNEKLFF
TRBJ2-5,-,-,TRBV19,TGTGCCAGTAGTATGGGACTCTCGGCGGGACAAGAGACCCAGTACTTC,CASSMGLSAGQETQYF
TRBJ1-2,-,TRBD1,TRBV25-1,TGTGCCAGCAGTGCCGGGACAGCCTATGGCTACACCTTC,CASSAGTAYGYTF
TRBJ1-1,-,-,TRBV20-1,TGCAGTACCTTAGACAGCACTGAAGCTTTCTTT,CSTLDSTEAFF
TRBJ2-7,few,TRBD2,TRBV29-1,TGCAGCGTTCAGCTAGCGGGAGGAGCTTACGAGCAGTACTTC,CSVQLAGGAYEQYF
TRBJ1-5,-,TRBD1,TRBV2,TGTGCCAGCAGTCCTGGACAGGGCTATCAGCCCCAGCATTTT,CASSPGQGYQPQHF
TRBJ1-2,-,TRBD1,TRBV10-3,TGTGCCATCAGTGCCCGACAGGGCAACTATGGCTACACCTTC,CAISARQGNYGYTF
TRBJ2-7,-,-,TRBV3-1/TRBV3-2,TGTGCCAGCAGCCAAGGTTACAGGGACGAGCAGTACTTC,CASSQGYRDEQYF
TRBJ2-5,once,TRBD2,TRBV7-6,TGTGCCAGCAGCTTAGGGCTAGCGGGGTTGCGAGAGACCCAGTACTTC,CASSLGLAGLRETQYF
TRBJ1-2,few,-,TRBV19,TGTGCCAGTAGCCAGGGGCAATATGGCTACACCTTC,CASSQGQYGYTF
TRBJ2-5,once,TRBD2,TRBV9,TGTGCCAGCAGCTATGGGACTAGCGGGACCAGGAGAGGGGAGACCCAGTACTTC,CASSYGTSGTRRGETQYF
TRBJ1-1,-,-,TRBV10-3,TGTGCCATCAGTGAGTCTGGACACCTGAACACTGAAGCTTTCTTT,CAISESGHLNTEAFF
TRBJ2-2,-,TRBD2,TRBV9,TGTGCCAGCAGCGTAGTGAGCGGGAGAAGGGCCGGGGAGCTGTTTTTT,CASSVVSGRRAGELFF
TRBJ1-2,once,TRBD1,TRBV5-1,TGCGCCAGCAGCTTAGGAGGACAGGGGGAAGGCTACACCTTC,CASSLGGQGEGYTF
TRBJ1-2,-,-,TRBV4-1,TGCGCCAGCAGCCAAGATGCCGCTAGGACACCTACAAACTATGGCTACACCTTC,CASSQDAARTPTNYGYTF
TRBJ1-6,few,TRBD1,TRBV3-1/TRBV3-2,TGTGCCAGCAGCCAAGCAGGGGGCGGTTCACCCCTCCACTTT,CASSQAGGGSPLHF
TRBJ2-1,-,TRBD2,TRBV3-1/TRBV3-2,TGTGCCAGCAGCCAAGGGGGTAGCGGGAGAAGTGGTGAGCAGTTCTTC,CASSQGGSGRSGEQFF
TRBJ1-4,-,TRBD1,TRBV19,TGTGCCAGTAGTATGGCTGGACAGGGTGATGAAAAACTGTTTTTT,CASSMAGQGDEKLFF
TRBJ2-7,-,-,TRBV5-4,TGTGCCAGCAGCTTGGAGTTAGGGCCGTCGGGGGAGCAGTACTTC,CASSLELGPSGEQYF
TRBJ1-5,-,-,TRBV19,TGTGCCAGTAGTAAAAGACAGGGCAATCAGCCCCAGCATTTT,CASSKRQGNQPQHF
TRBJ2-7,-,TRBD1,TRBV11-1,TGTGCCAGCAGCAGGGACAGGGGGCGGTACGAGCAGTACTTC,CASSRDRGRYEQYF
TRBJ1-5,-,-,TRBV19,TGTGCCAGTAGTATCCTGAGGGGGAGTGGGAGCAATCAGCCCCAGCATTTT,CASSILRGSGSNQPQHF
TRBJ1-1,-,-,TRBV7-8,TGTGCCAGCAGCCCAAACTGGAACACTGAAGCTTTCTTT,CASSPNWNTEAFF
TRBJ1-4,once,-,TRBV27,TGTGCCAGCAGTTTCCAGAATCATAATGAAAAACTGTTTTTT,CASSFQNHNEKLFF
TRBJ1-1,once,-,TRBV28,TGTGCCAGCAGTCCAGGGTTAGGCACTGAAGCTTTCTTT,CASSPGLGTEAFF
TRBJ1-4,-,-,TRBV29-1,TGCAGCGCCCGGGGGGACAAAAATGAAAAACTGTTTTTT,CSARGDKNEKLFF
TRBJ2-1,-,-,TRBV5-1,TGCGCCAGCAGCGCTAACCTGGCGGTGGATGAGCAGTTCTTC,CASSANLAVDEQFF
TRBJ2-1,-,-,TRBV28,TGTGCCAGCAAATCATCGGGTAATGAGCAGTTCTTC,CASKSSGNEQFF
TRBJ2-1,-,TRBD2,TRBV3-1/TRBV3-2,TGTGCCAGCAGCCAACCAGCTGCGGGAGTACCCAATGAGCAGTTCTTC,CASSQPAAGVPNEQFF
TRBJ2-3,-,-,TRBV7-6,TGTGCCAGCAGCTTAGCTGGCAGTTCAGGCACAGATACGCAGTATTTT,CASSLAGSSGTDTQYF
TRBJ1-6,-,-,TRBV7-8,TGTGCCAGCAGCTTAGGGCTAGGAAGCACGCTCCACTTT,CASSLGLGSTLHF
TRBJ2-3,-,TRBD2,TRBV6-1,TGTGCCAGCAGTGAAGCGCTTTTGTGGCTAGCGGGAGAGTCAGATACGCAGTATTTT,CASSEALLWLAGESDTQYF
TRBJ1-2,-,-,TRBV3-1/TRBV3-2,TGTGCCAGCAGCCAACGGGGATCGACAACCTTC,CASSQRGSTTF
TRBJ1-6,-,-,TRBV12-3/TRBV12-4,TGTGCCAGCAGTGTGGGCGCTGCACTACCCCTCCACTTT,CASSVGAALPLHF
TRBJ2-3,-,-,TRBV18,TGTGCCAGCTCACCCCCTTCGGGAAGGCCTAGCACAGATACGCAGTATTTT,CASSPPSGRPSTDTQYF
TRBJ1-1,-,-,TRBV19,TGTGCCAGTATGCCGACCAGGGGTGGCACTGAAGCTTTCTTT,CASMPTRGGTEAFF
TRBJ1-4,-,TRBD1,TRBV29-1,TGCAGCGTTGACCAGGGACAGGGTTTAGTGCTTTTT,CSVDQGQGLVLF
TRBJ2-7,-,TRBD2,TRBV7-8,TGTGCCAGCACCCTTAGCGGGCCAGCCTACGAGCAGTACTTC,CASTLSGPAYEQYF
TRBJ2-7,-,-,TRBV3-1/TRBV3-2,TGTGCCAGCAGCCTGGGGCAGGGGCACGCGGGGCAGTACTTC,CASSLGQGHAGQYF
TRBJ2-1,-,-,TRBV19,TGTGCCAGTAGCGGACTGCACAATTGGGACAATGAGCAGTTCTTC,CASSGLHNWDNEQFF
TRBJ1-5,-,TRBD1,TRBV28,TGTGCCAGCAGTAACAGGGGGCTCGGTCAGCCCCAGCATTTT,CASSNRGLGQPQHF
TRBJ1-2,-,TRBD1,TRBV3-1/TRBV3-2,TGTGCCAGCAGCCACCGAGCTACAGGGGCTAACTATGGCTACACCTTC,CASSHRATGANYGYTF
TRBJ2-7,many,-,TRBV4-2,TGTGCCAGCAGCCAAGATCTTTCAGGGTCCTACGAGCAGTACTTC,CASSQDLSGSYEQYF
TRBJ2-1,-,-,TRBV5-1,TGCGCCAGCAGCCCCGGCCCGGAGGGGTTCAATGAGCAGTTCTTC,CASSPGPEGFNEQFF
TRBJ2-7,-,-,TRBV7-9,TGTGCCAGCACCCCACTCTCCCCCCGCTCCTACGAGCAGTACTTC,CASTPLSPRSYEQYF
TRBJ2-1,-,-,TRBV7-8,TGTGCCAGCAGCTTACGGGAGAGCTCCTACAATGAGCAGTTCTTC,CASSLRESSYNEQFF
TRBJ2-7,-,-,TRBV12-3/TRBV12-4,TGTGCCAGCAGTTTCACAGCCGCCTACGAGCAGTACTTC,CASSFTAAYEQYF
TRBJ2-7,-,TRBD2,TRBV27,TGTGCCAGCAGTTTTCGAGCGGGAGGTGACGAGCAGTACTTC,CASSFRAGGDEQYF